These 5 T cell receptor beta chains were sequenced from one sample in a study of cytomegalovirus exposure and HLA in healthy donors. The PCR employed 60 Vbeta primers together with 13 Jbeta primers. Here immunoSEQ multiplex PCR was the method, and the copy in TCRdb shows in-frame clones only, minus some. The data show around 150,000 clones, around 68% seen once. Sequencing was performed on PBMCs. Receptors were obtained from a man aged 50-59 years in good health and CMV-seronegative.

In this sample, this clone turned up a few times. The V call is TRBV4-1, the J call TRBJ1-6; 9 bases agree with TRBD1. After removal of 2 bases from V and 10 bases from J, the junction contained 15 bases not matched to a gene. Germline assignment: CDR1 MGHRA and CDR2 YSYEKL. The CDR3 has 18 residues. CDR3 bases: TGCGCCAGCAGCCAACCCGGGACAGGGCTCATTGTTTCGTCACCCCTCCACTTT. It codes for CASSQPGTGLIVSSPLHF.

The DNA for the CDR3 is TGCGCCAGCAGCCAAGATGGACACGGCTCTGGGGCCAACGTCCTGACTTTC. This gives the protein CASSQDGHGSGANVLTF. The chain combines TRBV4-1 with TRBJ2-6; the D gene is possibly TRBD1 (5 bases). V lost 0 bases and J lost 0, with 9 bases in between. This CDR3 is 17 amino acids long. Looked up from germline, CDR1 is MGHRA and CDR2 is YSYEKL.

J is TRBJ1-6 and V is TRBV19, with D unclear. From germline, CDR1 is LNHDA and CDR2 SQIVND (reference sequence). The CDR3 has 15 amino acids. Deletions cut 2 bases from V and 4 bases from J, with 9 bases between. The DNA for the CDR3 is TGTGCCAGTAGTATAATCGGTGTGTATAATTCACCCCTCCACTTT. This translates into CASSIIGVYNSPLHF.

The gene calls are TRBV5-1 and TRBJ1-6; D perhaps matches TRBD1 (6 bases). The germline V and J ends were trimmed by 1 base and 7 bases, with 9 bases remaining between them. Germline loops: CDR1 SGHRS, CDR2 YFSETQ. This CDR3 has 14 residues. The CDR3 DNA reads TGCGCCAGCAGCTTGACAGGGCGGAATTCACCCCTCCACTTT. Protein sequence: CASSLTGRNSPLHF.

This chain uses TRBV18 with TRBJ1-1; maybe TRBD1 (5 bases). The V and J ends lost 10 bases and 1 base respectively, with 13 bases between them. This CDR3 has 13 residues. Germline V lookup: CDR1 KGHSH, CDR2 LQKENI. Written as DNA, the CDR3 is TGTGCCACCCGGGAGGGGCAGAACACTGAAGCTTTCTTT. This codes for CATREGQNTEAFF.